The rows below give T cell receptor beta chains drawn from one sample of a study of blood T cell repertoires in COVID-19. Profiling relied on immunoSEQ multiplex PCR, and the TCRdb table lists in-frame clones only, not all of them. The table lists some 42,000 clones, approximately 85% of them singletons. Sequencing used peripheral blood. The source of these receptors is a woman aged 70-85 years in a cohort sampled during active COVID-19. Both conserved end residues are part of each CDR3. D genes are given only for firm matches. Size tells how often a clone was seen (once, few, many) or the class of an expanded clone, and some rows leave it out.

J | size | V | D | DNA | CDR3
TRBJ2-2 | NA | TRBV9 | TRBD2 | TGTGCCAGCAGCGTATATCAGCGGGAGGGCTTTGAGCTGTTTTTT | CASSVYQREGFELFF
TRBJ1-1 | NA | TRBV6-2/TRBV6-3 | TRBD1 | TGTGCCAGCAGTGGCAGGGGGCGCGGAGCTTTCTTT | CASSGRGRGAFF
TRBJ2-1 | NA | TRBV1 | NA | TGCACCAGCAGCCAAGATAAGGTTACGGGGTGTTCCAATGAGCAGTTCTTC | CTSSQDKVTGCSNEQFF
TRBJ2-1 | NA | TRBV12-3/TRBV12-4 | NA | TGTGCCAGCAGTCCCGGGAATGAGCAGTTCTTC | CASSPGNEQFF
TRBJ2-7 | NA | TRBV20-1 | NA | TGCAGTGCTAGTCAATCCTACGAGCAGTACTTC | CSASQSYEQYF
TRBJ1-1 | NA | TRBV9 | TRBD1 | TGTGCCAGCAGCGTGCAGGGGGCGGCGGCTGAAGCTTTCTTT | CASSVQGAAAEAFF
TRBJ2-3 | NA | TRBV2 | NA | TGTGCCAGCAGTGAAGGGACAGCCCGCACAGATACGCAGTATTTT | CASSEGTARTDTQYF
TRBJ2-1 | NA | TRBV28 | NA | TGTGCCAGCCGGCGGAGCCTCTCCTACAATGAGCAGTTCTTC | CASRRSLSYNEQFF
TRBJ2-3 | once | TRBV9 | TRBD1 | TGTGCCAGCAGCCCACATGGGACAGGGTGGACAGATACGCAGTATTTT | CASSPHGTGWTDTQYF
TRBJ1-2 | NA | TRBV18 | NA | TGTGCCAGCTCACCCACAGGGACCACTAACTATGGCTACACCTTC | CASSPTGTTNYGYTF
TRBJ2-2 | once | TRBV9 | NA | TGTGCCAGCAGCGGGACTACGTTCCAAACCGGGGAGCTGTTTTTT | CASSGTTFQTGELFF
TRBJ1-1 | NA | TRBV28 | NA | TGTGCCAGCAGTTTGATCCAGGGGAACACTGAAGCTTTCTTT | CASSLIQGNTEAFF
TRBJ2-1 | once | TRBV9 | NA | TGTGCCAGCAGCGTAGGTAGCGGACTTTACAATGAGCAGTTCTTC | CASSVGSGLYNEQFF
TRBJ2-1 | NA | TRBV28 | TRBD2 | TGTGCCAGCAGTCTTAGCGGGAGCTCCTACAATGAGCAGTTCTTC | CASSLSGSSYNEQFF
TRBJ1-2 | NA | TRBV30 | NA | TGTGCCTGGGCCCGGGTGGGCTATGGCTACACCTTC | CAWARVGYGYTF
TRBJ2-7 | NA | TRBV28 | TRBD1 | TGTGCCAGCAGTTCTAACAGGGGGCGCGGGTTCTACGAGCAGTACTTC | CASSSNRGRGFYEQYF
TRBJ2-5 | NA | TRBV6-5 | TRBD2 | TGTGCCAGCAGCCCCCGAGCGGGAGTAGAGACCCAGTACTTC | CASSPRAGVETQYF
TRBJ2-2 | NA | TRBV27 | TRBD1 | TGTGCCAGCAGTCCCGGGACAGACCTGGGCGGGGAGCTGTTTTTT | CASSPGTDLGGELFF
TRBJ2-7 | NA | TRBV6-5 | TRBD2 | TGTGCCAGCAGGGCGGGAGGCGCTCGGGAGCAGTACTTC | CASRAGGAREQYF
TRBJ2-3 | once | TRBV2 | TRBD1 | TGTGCCAGCAGCGGACAGGGGGCAAGGACAGATACGCAGTATTTT | CASSGQGARTDTQYF
TRBJ1-5 | NA | TRBV19 | NA | TGTGCCAGTAGTATGACGGGAAGTAGCAATCAGCCCCAGCATTTT | CASSMTGSSNQPQHF
TRBJ2-7 | NA | TRBV10-2 | TRBD2 | TGCGCCAGCAGCCTCGGAGCGGGAGCGACCTACGAGCAGTACTTC | CASSLGAGATYEQYF
TRBJ2-6 | NA | TRBV19 | NA | TGTGCCAGTAGTATTGGCCTCTCTGGGGCCAACGTCCTGACTTTC | CASSIGLSGANVLTF
TRBJ2-2 | NA | TRBV5-4 | TRBD2 | TGTGCCAGCAGCCCTAGGACTAGCGGGAGGGGGAACACCGGGGAGCTGTTTTTT | CASSPRTSGRGNTGELFF
TRBJ1-1 | NA | TRBV5-1 | NA | TGCGCCAGCACCGCCTTGGGGGCCCCTGGAACTGAAGCTTTCTTT | CASTALGAPGTEAFF
TRBJ2-7 | NA | TRBV27 | NA | TGTGCCAGCAGTCCCAGGGTTCTGGGGGCCCACGAGCAGTACTTC | CASSPRVLGAHEQYF
TRBJ2-3 | NA | TRBV6-2/TRBV6-3 | TRBD2 | TGTGCCAGCAGTTACCGCGGGAGAAGCGGCACAGATACGCAGTATTTT | CASSYRGRSGTDTQYF
TRBJ2-3 | few | TRBV19 | TRBD2 | TGTGCCAGTAGTCCGACTAGCGGGACCACAGATACGCAGTATTTT | CASSPTSGTTDTQYF
TRBJ1-2 | once | TRBV21-1 | NA | TGTGCCAGCCCCGATTCGACACTCAACTATGGCTACACCTTC | CASPDSTLNYGYTF
TRBJ2-7 | NA | TRBV28 | TRBD1 | TGTGCCAGCAGAACGCAGGGGGCGGGCTACGAGCAGTACTTC | CASRTQGAGYEQYF
TRBJ1-2 | NA | TRBV29-1 | NA | TGCAGCGATATGGGGGGGGCTTATGGCTACACCTTC | CSDMGGAYGYTF
TRBJ2-2 | NA | TRBV4-1 | TRBD1 | TGCGCCAGCAGCCAAGACCAAGTCCCGGGACAGGGGTCCGGGGAGCTGTTTTTT | CASSQDQVPGQGSGELFF
TRBJ2-4 | NA | TRBV30 | TRBD2 | TGTGCCTGGGGGGCGGGAGACGACAAAAACATTCAGTACTTC | CAWGAGDDKNIQYF
TRBJ2-7 | few | TRBV5-1 | NA | TGCGCCAGCAGCTCGACAGGACCGGCCGCCTACGAGCAGTACTTC | CASSSTGPAAYEQYF
TRBJ2-3 | NA | TRBV9 | NA | TGTGCCAGCAGCTCCGGAAGGCTAGTGGGAGATACGCAGTATTTT | CASSSGRLVGDTQYF
TRBJ1-5 | NA | TRBV27 | TRBD1 | TGTGCCAGCAGTAGCGGGACAGGCTTTACCAATCAGCCCCAGCATTTT | CASSSGTGFTNQPQHF
TRBJ2-3 | NA | TRBV5-1 | NA | TGCGCCAGCAGCTTTACGAGGCCCACAGATACGCAGTATTTT | CASSFTRPTDTQYF
TRBJ2-7 | NA | TRBV7-8 | NA | TGTGCCAGCAGCTTAGCGAGGGCCTACGAGCAGTACTTC | CASSLARAYEQYF
TRBJ1-6 | NA | TRBV3-1/TRBV3-2 | NA | TGTGCCAGCTGCGCCGGAGGGCAAAGCTCCTATAATTCACCCCTCCACTTT | CASCAGGQSSYNSPLHF
TRBJ1-1 | NA | TRBV6-4 | NA | TGTGCCAGCGGTCAGACTGAAGGCACTGAAGCTTTCTTT | CASGQTEGTEAFF
TRBJ2-1 | NA | TRBV2 | NA | TGTGCCAGTACCCGGGACTTCTCCTACAATGAGCAGTTCTTC | CASTRDFSYNEQFF
TRBJ1-5 | NA | TRBV19 | TRBD1 | TGTGCCAGTAGTATAGCCGGACAGGGGCCAAATCAGCCCCAGCATTTT | CASSIAGQGPNQPQHF
TRBJ2-5 | NA | TRBV6-2/TRBV6-3 | TRBD2 | TGTGCCAGCAGTTACTATGAACTAGCGGGAGAAGAGTGGGGACAAGAGACCCAGTACTTC | CASSYYELAGEEWGQETQYF
TRBJ2-7 | once | TRBV6-2/TRBV6-3 | NA | TGTGCCAGCAGTTATTCGACAGGAGAGCAGTACTTC | CASSYSTGEQYF
TRBJ2-1 | NA | TRBV7-3 | TRBD2 | TGTGCCAGCAGCTCCCAGCGGGAGTCTGGTCATGAGCAGTTCTTC | CASSSQRESGHEQFF
TRBJ1-2 | NA | TRBV19 | TRBD1 | TGTGCCAGTACGGCAAACCGCCCGGACAGGGGGCTGGGGGGCTACACCTTC | CASTANRPDRGLGGYTF
TRBJ2-2 | NA | TRBV28 | TRBD1 | TGTGCCAGCAGTCCAGGGACAGGGGGCACCGGGGAGCTGTTTTTT | CASSPGTGGTGELFF
TRBJ1-6 | NA | TRBV19 | TRBD1 | TGTGCCAGTAAGGGACAGGGGGATTCACCCCTCCACTTT | CASKGQGDSPLHF
TRBJ2-2 | NA | TRBV11-2 | TRBD2 | TGTGCCAGCAGGGGGACTAGCTTGGCCGGGGAGCTGTTTTTT | CASRGTSLAGELFF
TRBJ2-7 | NA | TRBV7-9 | TRBD2 | TGTGCCAGCAGCTTAAGGTCGGGAGGGCCCCACGAGCAGTACTTC | CASSLRSGGPHEQYF
TRBJ1-3 | NA | TRBV10-3 | NA | TGTGCCACCGGACAGATCTCTGGAAACACCATATATTTT | CATGQISGNTIYF